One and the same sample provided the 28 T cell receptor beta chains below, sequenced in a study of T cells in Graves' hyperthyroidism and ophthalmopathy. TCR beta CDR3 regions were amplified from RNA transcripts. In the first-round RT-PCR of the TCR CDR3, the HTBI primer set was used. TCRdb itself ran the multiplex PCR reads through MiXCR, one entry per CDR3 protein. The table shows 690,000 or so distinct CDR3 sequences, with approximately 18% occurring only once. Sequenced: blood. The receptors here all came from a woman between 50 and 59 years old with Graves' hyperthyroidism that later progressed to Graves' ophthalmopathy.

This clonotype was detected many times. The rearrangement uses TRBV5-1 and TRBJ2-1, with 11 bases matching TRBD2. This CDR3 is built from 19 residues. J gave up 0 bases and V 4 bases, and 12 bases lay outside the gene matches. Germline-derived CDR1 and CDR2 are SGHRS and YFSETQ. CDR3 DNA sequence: TGCGCCAGCAGCGCGGGGCTAGCGGGGGGCATCAGCTCCTACAATGAGCAGTTCTTC. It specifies CASSAGLAGGISSYNEQFF.

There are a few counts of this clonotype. The CDR3 loop is CASSSPLRADHEKLFF. The CDR3 nucleotides read TGTGCCAGCAGCTCCCCATTAAGGGCGGATCATGAAAAACTGTTTTTT. This chain uses TRBV7-9 with TRBJ1-4; D gene unclear. The CDR3 spans 16 residues. The germline V and J ends were trimmed by 4 bases and 6 bases, with 18 bases remaining between them. Germline CDR1 reads SEHNR; CDR2 reads FQNEAQ (reference sequence).

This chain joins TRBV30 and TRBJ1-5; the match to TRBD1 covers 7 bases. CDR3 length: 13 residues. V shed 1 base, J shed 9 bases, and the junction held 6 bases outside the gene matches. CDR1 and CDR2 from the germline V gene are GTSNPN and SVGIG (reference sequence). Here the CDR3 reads CAWSEDRYGPQHF. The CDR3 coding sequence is TGTGCCTGGAGTGAGGACAGGTACGGGCCCCAGCATTTT.

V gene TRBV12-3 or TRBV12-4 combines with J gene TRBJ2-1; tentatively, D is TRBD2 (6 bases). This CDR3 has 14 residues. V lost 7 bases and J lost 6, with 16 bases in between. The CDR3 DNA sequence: TGTGCCAGCAACTGGGTGGGGGAGGCCAATGAGCAGTTCTTC. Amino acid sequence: CASNWVGEANEQFF.

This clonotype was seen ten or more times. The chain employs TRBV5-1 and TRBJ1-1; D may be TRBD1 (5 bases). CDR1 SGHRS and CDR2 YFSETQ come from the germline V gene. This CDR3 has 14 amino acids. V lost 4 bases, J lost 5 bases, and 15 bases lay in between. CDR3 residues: CASSPYIGGTEAFF. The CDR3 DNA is TGCGCCAGCAGCCCCTACATCGGGGGAACTGAAGCTTTCTTT.

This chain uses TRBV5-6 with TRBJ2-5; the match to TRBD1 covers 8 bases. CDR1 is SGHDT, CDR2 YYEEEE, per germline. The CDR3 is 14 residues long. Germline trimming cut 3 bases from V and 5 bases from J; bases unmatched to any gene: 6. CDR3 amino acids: CASSYRTGRETQYF. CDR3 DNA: TGTGCCAGCAGCTATCGGACAGGGCGGGAGACCCAGTACTTC. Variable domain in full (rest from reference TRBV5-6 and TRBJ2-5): DAGVTQSPTHLIKTRGQQVTLRCSPKSGHDTVSWYQQALGQGPQFIFQYYEEEERQRGNFPDRFSGHQFPNYSSELNVNALLLGDSALYLCASSYRTGRETQYFGPGTRLLVL.

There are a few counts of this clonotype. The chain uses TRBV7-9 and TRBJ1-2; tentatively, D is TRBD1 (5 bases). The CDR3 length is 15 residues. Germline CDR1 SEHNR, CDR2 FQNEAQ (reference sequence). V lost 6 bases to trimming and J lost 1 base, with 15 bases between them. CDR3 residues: CASSTTVGDNYGYTF. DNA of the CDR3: TGTGCCAGCAGTACGACAGTTGGGGATAACTATGGCTACACCTTC. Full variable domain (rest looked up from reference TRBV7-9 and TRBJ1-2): DTGVSQNPRHKITKRGQNVTFRCDPISEHNRLYWYRQTLGQGPEFLTYFQNEAQLEKSRLLSDRFSAERPKGSFSTLEIQRTEQGDSAMYLCASSTTVGDNYGYTFGSGTRLTVV.

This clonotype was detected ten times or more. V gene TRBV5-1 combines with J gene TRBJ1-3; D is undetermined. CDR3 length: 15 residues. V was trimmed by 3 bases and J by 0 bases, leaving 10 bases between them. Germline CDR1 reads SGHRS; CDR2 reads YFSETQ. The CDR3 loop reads CASSSGLRSGNTIYF. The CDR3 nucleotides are TGCGCCAGCAGCTCCGGGCTACGCTCTGGAAACACCATATATTTT. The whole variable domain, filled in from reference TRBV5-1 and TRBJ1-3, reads KAGVTQTPRYLIKTRGQQVTLSCSPISGHRSVSWYQQTPGQGLQFLFEYFSETQRNKGNFPGRFSGRQFSNSRSEMNVSTLELGDSALYLCASSSGLRSGNTIYFGEGSWLTVV.

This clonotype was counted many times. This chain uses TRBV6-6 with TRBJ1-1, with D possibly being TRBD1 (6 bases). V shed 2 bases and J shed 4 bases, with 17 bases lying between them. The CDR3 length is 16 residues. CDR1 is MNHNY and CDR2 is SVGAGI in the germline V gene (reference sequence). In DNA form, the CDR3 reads TGTGCCAGCAGTTACGTATTGGGGGCGCGTGGCACTGAAGCTTTCTTT. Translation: CASSYVLGARGTEAFF.

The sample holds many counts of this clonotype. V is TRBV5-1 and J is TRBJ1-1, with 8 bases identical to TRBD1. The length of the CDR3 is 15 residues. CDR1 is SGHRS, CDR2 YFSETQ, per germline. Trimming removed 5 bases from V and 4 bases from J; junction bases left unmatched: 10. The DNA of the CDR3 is TGCGCCAGCAGTCTAGACAGGGGCGTGGGCACTGAAGCTTTCTTT. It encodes CASSLDRGVGTEAFF.

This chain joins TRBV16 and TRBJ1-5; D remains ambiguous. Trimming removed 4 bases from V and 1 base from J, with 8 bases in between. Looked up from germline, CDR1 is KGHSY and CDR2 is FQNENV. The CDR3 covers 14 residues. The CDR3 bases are TGTGCCAGCAGCCCGAGTATGAGCAATCAGCCCCAGCATTTT. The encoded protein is CASSPSMSNQPQHF.

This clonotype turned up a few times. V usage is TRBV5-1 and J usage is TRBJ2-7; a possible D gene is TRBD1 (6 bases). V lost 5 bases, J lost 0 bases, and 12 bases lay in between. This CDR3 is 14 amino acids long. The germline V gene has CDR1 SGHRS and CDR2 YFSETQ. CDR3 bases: TGCGCCAGCAGTGTACAGGGCCTCTCCTACGAGCAGTACTTC. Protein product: CASSVQGLSYEQYF.

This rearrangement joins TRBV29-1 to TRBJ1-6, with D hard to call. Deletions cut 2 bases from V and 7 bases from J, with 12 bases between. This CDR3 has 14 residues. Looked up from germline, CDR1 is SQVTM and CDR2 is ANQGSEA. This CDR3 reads CSVERLDGNSPLHF. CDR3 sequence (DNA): TGCAGCGTTGAAAGGCTAGACGGGAATTCACCCCTCCACTTT.

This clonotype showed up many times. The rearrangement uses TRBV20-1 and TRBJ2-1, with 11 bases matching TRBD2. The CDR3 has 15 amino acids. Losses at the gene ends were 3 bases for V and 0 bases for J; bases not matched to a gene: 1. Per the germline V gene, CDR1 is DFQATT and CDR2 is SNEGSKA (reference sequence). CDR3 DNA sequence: TGCAGTGCTAGTGGGACTAGCGGCTCCTACAATGAGCAGTTCTTC. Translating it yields CSASGTSGSYNEQFF.

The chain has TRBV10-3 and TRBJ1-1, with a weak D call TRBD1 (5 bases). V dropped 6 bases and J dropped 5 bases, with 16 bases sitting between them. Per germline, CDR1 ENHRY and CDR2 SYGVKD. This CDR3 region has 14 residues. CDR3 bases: TGTGCCATCAGAGGGACCGCCAGCGGTACTGAAGCTTTCTTT. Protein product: CAIRGTASGTEAFF.

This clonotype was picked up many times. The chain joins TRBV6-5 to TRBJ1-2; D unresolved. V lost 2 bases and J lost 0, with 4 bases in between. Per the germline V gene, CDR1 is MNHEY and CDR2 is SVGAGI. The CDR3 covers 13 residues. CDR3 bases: TGTGCCAGCAGTTACAGCCCTAACTATGGCTACACCTTC. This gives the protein CASSYSPNYGYTF.

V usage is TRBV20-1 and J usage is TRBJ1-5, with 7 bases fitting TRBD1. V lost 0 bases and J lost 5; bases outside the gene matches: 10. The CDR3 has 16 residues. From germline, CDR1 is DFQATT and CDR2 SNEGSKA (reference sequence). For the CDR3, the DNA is TGCAGTGCTAGAGAAGTTGACAGGGCGATCGATCAGCCCCAGCATTTT. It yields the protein CSAREVDRAIDQPQHF.

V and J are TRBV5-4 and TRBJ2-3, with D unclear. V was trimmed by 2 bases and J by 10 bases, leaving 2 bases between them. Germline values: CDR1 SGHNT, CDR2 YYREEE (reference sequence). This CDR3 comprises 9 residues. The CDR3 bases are TGTGCCAGCAGCTTACCGCAGTATTTT. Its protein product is CASSLPQYF.

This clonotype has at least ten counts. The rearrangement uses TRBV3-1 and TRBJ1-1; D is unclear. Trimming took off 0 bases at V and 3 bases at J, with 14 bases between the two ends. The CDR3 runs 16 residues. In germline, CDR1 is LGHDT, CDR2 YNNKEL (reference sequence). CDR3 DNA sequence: TGTGCCAGCAGCCAAGATTATGCGGTCGGAGACACTGAAGCTTTCTTT. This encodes CASSQDYAVGDTEAFF.

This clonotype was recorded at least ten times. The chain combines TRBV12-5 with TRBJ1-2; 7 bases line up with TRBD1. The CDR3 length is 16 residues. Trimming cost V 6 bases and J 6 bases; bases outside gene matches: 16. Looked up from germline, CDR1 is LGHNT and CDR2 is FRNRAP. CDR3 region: CASGDNELTGSDGYTF. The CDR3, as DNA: TGTGCTAGTGGCGATAACGAACTGACAGGGTCTGATGGCTACACCTTC.

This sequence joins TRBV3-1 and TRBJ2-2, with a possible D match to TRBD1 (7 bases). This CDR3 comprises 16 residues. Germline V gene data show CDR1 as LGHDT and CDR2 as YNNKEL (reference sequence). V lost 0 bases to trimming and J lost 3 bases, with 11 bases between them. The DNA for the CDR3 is TGTGCCAGCAGCCAAGAACGCAGGGGGGACACCGGGGAGCTGTTTTTT. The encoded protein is CASSQERRGDTGELFF.

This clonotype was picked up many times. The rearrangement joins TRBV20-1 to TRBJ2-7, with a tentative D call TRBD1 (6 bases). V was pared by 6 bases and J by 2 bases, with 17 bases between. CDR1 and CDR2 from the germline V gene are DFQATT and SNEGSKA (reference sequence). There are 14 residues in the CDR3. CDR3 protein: CSAPSGTRPYEQYF. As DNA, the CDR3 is TGCAGTGCCCCATCCGGGACAAGACCCTACGAGCAGTACTTC.

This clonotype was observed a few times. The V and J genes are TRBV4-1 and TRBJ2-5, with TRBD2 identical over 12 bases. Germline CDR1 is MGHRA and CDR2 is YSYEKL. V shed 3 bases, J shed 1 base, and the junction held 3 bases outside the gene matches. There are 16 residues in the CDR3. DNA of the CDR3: TGCGCCAGCAGCCACTCGGGACTAGCGGGCCAAGAGACCCAGTACTTC. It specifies CASSHSGLAGQETQYF.

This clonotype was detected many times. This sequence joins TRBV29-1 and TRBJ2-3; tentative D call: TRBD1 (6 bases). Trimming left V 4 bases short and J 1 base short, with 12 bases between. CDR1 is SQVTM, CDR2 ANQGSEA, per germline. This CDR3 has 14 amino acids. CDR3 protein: CSVVGAVGTDTQYF. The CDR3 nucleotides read TGCAGCGTTGTGGGGGCGGTGGGCACAGATACGCAGTATTTT.

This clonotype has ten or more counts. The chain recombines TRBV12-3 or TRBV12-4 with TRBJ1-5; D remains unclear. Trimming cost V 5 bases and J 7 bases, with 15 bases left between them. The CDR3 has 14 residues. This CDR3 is CASSQRSGRQPQHF. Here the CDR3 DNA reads TGTGCCAGCAGTCAACGGAGCGGTCGCCAGCCCCAGCATTTT.

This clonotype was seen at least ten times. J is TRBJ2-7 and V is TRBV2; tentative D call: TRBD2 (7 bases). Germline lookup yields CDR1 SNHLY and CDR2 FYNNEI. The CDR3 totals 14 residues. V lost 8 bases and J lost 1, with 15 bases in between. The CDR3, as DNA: TGTGCCAGCCGGGGGGCTGACGCGTCCTACGAGCAGTACTTC. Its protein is CASRGADASYEQYF.

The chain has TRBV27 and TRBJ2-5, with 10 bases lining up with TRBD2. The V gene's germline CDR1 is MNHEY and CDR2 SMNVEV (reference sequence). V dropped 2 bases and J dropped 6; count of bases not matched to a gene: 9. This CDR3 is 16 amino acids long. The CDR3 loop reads CASSLVGLAGEQTQYF. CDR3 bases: TGTGCCAGCAGTTTAGTGGGTCTAGCGGGGGAACAGACCCAGTACTTC.

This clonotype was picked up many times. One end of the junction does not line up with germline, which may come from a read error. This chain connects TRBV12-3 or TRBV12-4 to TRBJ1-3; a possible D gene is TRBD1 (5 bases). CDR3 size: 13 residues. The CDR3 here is CASSLGVGNTIYF. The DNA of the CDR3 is TGTGCCAGCAGCTTAGGGGTTGGAAACACCATATATTTT.